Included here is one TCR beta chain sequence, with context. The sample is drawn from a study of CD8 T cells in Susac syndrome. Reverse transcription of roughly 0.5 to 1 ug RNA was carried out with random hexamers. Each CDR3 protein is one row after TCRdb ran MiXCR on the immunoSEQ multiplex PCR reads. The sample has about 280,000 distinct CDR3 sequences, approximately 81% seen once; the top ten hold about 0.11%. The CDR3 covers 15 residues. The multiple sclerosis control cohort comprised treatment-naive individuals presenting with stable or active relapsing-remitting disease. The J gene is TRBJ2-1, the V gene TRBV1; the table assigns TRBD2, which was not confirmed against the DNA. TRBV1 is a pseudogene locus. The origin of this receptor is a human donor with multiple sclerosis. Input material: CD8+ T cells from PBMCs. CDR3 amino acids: CTSRSGRASYNEQFF. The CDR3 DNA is TGCACCAGCAGGAGCGGGAGGGCGTCCTACAATGAGCAGTTCTTC.